What follows is one T cell receptor (beta chain) and its context. How the authors handled the data: Nucleated cell number was recorded as an estimate derived from reference gene primer amplification. Sequenced by immunoSEQ multiplex PCR; TCRdb stores in-frame clones only, minus some. D and trimming were read from the DNA, whereas the V and J calls and clone size are those reported in that table. The sample includes around 130,000 clones, over 80% of them seen just once. The source of the sample is a study of blood T cell repertoires in COVID-19. Whole-study context: Both acute and convalescent COVID-19 samples were obtained from the United States, Italy and Spain. The cDNA or gDNA used as material had been derived from T cells, B-cell-depleted T cells, or PBMCs.

CDR3 length: 16 amino acids. Germline CDR1 is SGHRS and CDR2 is YFSETQ. V lost 0 bases, J lost 3 bases, and 14 bases lay in between. J is TRBJ2-3 and V is TRBV5-1, with D tentatively TRBD1 (6 bases). Sequenced sample: PBMCs or T cells enriched from blood (not recorded which). This TCR came from a man aged 25 to 45 who had recovered from COVID-19. CDR3 coding DNA: TGCGCCAGCAGCTTGGATTTGCGGACAGTAACAGATACGCAGTATTTT. It specifies CASSLDLRTVTDTQYF.